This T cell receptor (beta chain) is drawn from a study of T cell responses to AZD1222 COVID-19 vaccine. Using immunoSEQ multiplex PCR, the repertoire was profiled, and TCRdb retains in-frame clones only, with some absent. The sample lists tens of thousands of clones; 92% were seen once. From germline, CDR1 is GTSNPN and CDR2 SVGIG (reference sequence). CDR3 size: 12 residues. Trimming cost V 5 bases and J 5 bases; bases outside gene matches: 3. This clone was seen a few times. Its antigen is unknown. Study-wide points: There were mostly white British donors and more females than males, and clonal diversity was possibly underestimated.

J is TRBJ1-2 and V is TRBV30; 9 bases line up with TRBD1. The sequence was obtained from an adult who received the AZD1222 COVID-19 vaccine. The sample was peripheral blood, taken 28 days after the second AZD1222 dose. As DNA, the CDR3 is TGTGCCTGGGGGACAGGGAAATATGGCTACACCTTC. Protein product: CAWGTGKYGYTF.